These T cell receptor beta chains were read from a single sample in a study of T cell responses to AZD1222 COVID-19 vaccine. Here immunoSEQ multiplex PCR was the method, and the copy in TCRdb shows in-frame clones only, minus some. The sample lists roughly 160,000 clones, just over 90% occurring once. The specimen was peripheral blood, collected on day 0 of AZD1222 vaccination. Receptors were obtained from an adult in good health. Each CDR3 is given with its conserved first and last residue. A D gene is named only where the DNA matches it firmly. Size values are once, few and many counts, or a class for expanded clones, and some rows have none.

j_call | clone_size | d_call | v_call | cdr3_aa | cdr3_nt
TRBJ1-6 | NA | NA | TRBV2 | CASSEGDSPLHF | TGTGCCAGCAGCGAAGGGGATTCACCCCTCCACTTT
TRBJ2-4 | NA | NA | TRBV3-1/TRBV3-2 | CASSQTGLPIQYF | TGTGCCAGCAGCCAAACCGGACTTCCCATTCAGTACTTC
TRBJ2-1 | NA | NA | TRBV9 | CASSVTGRNNEQFF | TGTGCCAGCAGCGTAACAGGGCGGAACAATGAGCAGTTCTTC
TRBJ2-1 | NA | NA | TRBV2 | CASIQTGYNEQFF | TGTGCCAGCATCCAAACAGGGTACAATGAGCAGTTCTTC
TRBJ2-1 | once | TRBD2 | TRBV7-2 | CASSRGLAAYNEQFF | TGTGCCAGCAGCCGCGGACTAGCGGCTTACAATGAGCAGTTCTTC
TRBJ2-5 | NA | NA | TRBV19 | CASSPTLRLRHQETQYF | TGTGCCAGTAGTCCAACCCTCCGACTGCGCCACCAAGAGACCCAGTACTTC
TRBJ1-1 | NA | NA | TRBV29-1 | CSVSGRMNTEAFF | TGCAGCGTTTCGGGGCGGATGAACACTGAAGCTTTCTTT
TRBJ2-7 | NA | NA | TRBV4-1 | CASSQGHGGHSYEQYF | TGCGCCAGCAGCCAGGGACACGGGGGGCACTCCTACGAGCAGTACTTC
TRBJ1-2 | NA | NA | TRBV7-9 | CASSLRAGDGNYGYTF | TGTGCCAGCAGCTTAAGGGCAGGGGATGGAAACTATGGCTACACCTTC
TRBJ1-3 | medium-sized | NA | TRBV28 | CASSPFRQGGEDTIYF | TGTGCCAGCAGTCCCTTTAGGCAGGGAGGCGAAGACACCATATATTTT
TRBJ2-2 | NA | NA | TRBV28 | CAGRTGNTGELFF | TGTGCCGGGAGGACAGGAAACACCGGGGAGCTGTTTTTT
TRBJ1-6 | NA | TRBD1 | TRBV9 | CASSVGQGGSPLHF | TGTGCCAGCAGCGTAGGGCAGGGGGGATCACCCCTCCACTTT
TRBJ1-2 | NA | TRBD1 | TRBV2 | CASLDTGDGYTF | TGTGCCAGCCTAGATACAGGGGATGGCTACACCTTC
TRBJ1-3 | NA | NA | TRBV29-1 | CSVEDVRNTIYF | TGCAGCGTTGAAGATGTGCGGAACACCATATATTTT
TRBJ1-2 | NA | TRBD1 | TRBV28 | CASRRGTGFFGYTF | TGTGCCAGCAGACGAGGGACAGGGTTTTTTGGCTACACCTTC
TRBJ1-1 | NA | NA | TRBV6-5 | CASSYGDTEAFF | TGTGCCAGCAGTTACGGCGACACTGAAGCTTTCTTT
TRBJ1-1 | NA | NA | TRBV3-1/TRBV3-2 | CASSQEGTEAFF | TGTGCCAGCAGCCAAGAGGGTACTGAAGCTTTCTTT
TRBJ2-2 | NA | TRBD2 | TRBV7-3 | CASSLNGLAGTAGELFF | TGTGCCAGCAGCTTAAACGGGCTAGCGGGGACGGCCGGGGAGCTGTTTTTT
TRBJ1-3 | NA | NA | TRBV7-3 | CASSLRGASGNTIYF | TGTGCCAGCAGCTTAAGGGGGGCCTCTGGAAACACCATATATTTT
TRBJ1-2 | NA | NA | TRBV20-1 | CSAWGNYGYTF | TGCAGTGCTTGGGGTAACTATGGCTACACCTTC